These 24 T cell receptor beta chains share one sample of origin, sequenced in a study of T cell repertoires in cytomegalovirus infection. A single record per CDR3 protein comes from TCRdb applying MiXCR to the reads. The sample has 450,000 to 600,000 distinct CDR3 sequences; around 11% are singletons. The sample was PBMCs. The receptors originated from a human donor in good health (CMV status not recorded). Some clones in this sample may be carry-over from other donors' samples.

This clonotype was seen ten or more times. The rearrangement links TRBV7-2 to TRBJ2-1; weak D call: TRBD1 (6 bases). Trimming cost V 6 bases and J 0 bases, with 9 bases left between them. Germline CDR1 SGHTA, CDR2 FQGNSA. The CDR3 is 14 residues long. CDR3 residues: CASRTGLSYNEQFF. Written as DNA, the CDR3 is TGTGCCAGCAGGACAGGCCTCTCCTACAATGAGCAGTTCTTC.

This clonotype was picked up many times. The chain uses TRBV7-6 and TRBJ2-2; weak D call: TRBD1 (6 bases). The length of the CDR3 is 14 residues. From germline, CDR1 is SGHVS and CDR2 FNYEAQ. Trimming left V 6 bases short and J 2 bases short, with 10 bases between. DNA for the CDR3: TGTGCCAGCAGAAGGGACACTAACACCGGGGAGCTGTTTTTT. It translates to CASRRDTNTGELFF.

The chain couples TRBV28 to TRBJ2-5; D perhaps matches TRBD1 (5 bases). Trimming removed 7 bases from V and 4 bases from J, with 10 bases in between. CDR1 is MDHEN, CDR2 SYDVKM, per germline. This CDR3 contains 12 residues. The CDR3 DNA follows: TGTGCCAGCACCTCAGGGTTAGAGACCCAGTACTTC. Translating it yields CASTSGLETQYF.

CDR3 nucleotide sequence: TGTGCCAGCAATTCCGGGGTCTCGGACAATGAGCAGTTCTTC. Encoded protein: CASNSGVSDNEQFF. The chain couples TRBV6-2 or TRBV6-3 to TRBJ2-1; possible D gene TRBD2, 5 bases. The length of the CDR3 is 14 residues. Germline-derived CDR1 and CDR2 are MNHEY and SVGEGT. Trimming removed 7 bases at V and 5 bases at J, with 15 bases between.

This rearrangement joins TRBV7-6 to TRBJ1-2; perhaps TRBD1 as D (5 bases). CDR3 length: 14 residues. V lost 5 bases and J lost 3, with 13 bases in between. CDR1 is SGHVS, CDR2 FNYEAQ, per germline. In nucleotides, the CDR3 is TGTGCCAGCAGCCCCGGTGGAGGGGACTATGGCTACACCTTC. It is translated as CASSPGGGDYGYTF.

The table lists this clonotype with many counts. The chain employs TRBV7-2 and TRBJ1-5; D might be TRBD1 (5 bases). Looked up from germline, CDR1 is SGHTA and CDR2 is FQGNSA. The V gene lost 5 bases and the J gene lost 11 bases, with 19 bases spanning the gap. The CDR3 is 14 amino acids. CDR3 DNA: TGTGCCAGCAGCATACAGGATCCGCGATCGGCCCAGCATTTT. This gives the protein CASSIQDPRSAQHF.

In its sample, this clonotype was seen a few times. The rearrangement joins TRBV10-2 to TRBJ2-1; 8 nucleotides align to TRBD1. The CDR3 is 17 residues long. Germline assignment: CDR1 WSHSY and CDR2 SAAADI. The trim removed 8 bases at V and 0 bases at J, leaving 12 bases unmatched. The CDR3 DNA reads as TGCGCCAGCTGCTGGACAGGGAGGATGACCTCCTACAATGAGCAGTTCTTC. It yields the protein CASCWTGRMTSYNEQFF.

This clonotype has a count of ten or more. The chain links TRBV7-2 to TRBJ1-4; D remains ambiguous. The CDR3 contains 14 residues. Germline V gene lookup returns CDR1 SGHTA and CDR2 FQGNSA. Trimming stripped 5 bases from V and 3 bases from J, with 10 bases between. This chain's CDR3 is CASSPSGPNEKLFF. The CDR3 DNA reads as TGTGCCAGCAGCCCCAGCGGACCTAATGAAAAACTGTTTTTT.

There are many counts of this clonotype. This rearrangement joins TRBV3-1 to TRBJ1-2, with no clear D. CDR1 is LGHDT, CDR2 YNNKEL, per germline (reference sequence). The CDR3 extends over 16 amino acids. Trimming cost V 0 bases and J 5 bases, with 16 bases left between them. CDR3 sequence reads: CASSQDMGRRLYGYTF. CDR3 in DNA: TGTGCCAGCAGCCAAGATATGGGAAGACGGCTGTATGGCTACACCTTC.

This clonotype was observed a few times. The chain is built from TRBV3-1 and TRBJ2-7; D uncertain. The ends were cut back, 5 bases at V and 6 bases at J, with 11 bases in the middle. Germline CDR1 is LGHDT and CDR2 is YNNKEL (reference sequence). The CDR3 consists of 12 residues. As DNA, the CDR3 is TGTGCCAGCAGCGCGCTACCGGGCGAGCAGTACTTC. It specifies CASSALPGEQYF.

A few counts support this clonotype. The rearrangement links TRBV13 to TRBJ2-2; 12 nucleotides line up with TRBD2. V dropped 5 bases and J dropped 1; count of bases not matched to a gene: 5. CDR1 and CDR2 (germline): PRHDT, FYEKMQ (reference sequence). The CDR3 sequence is 17 residues long. As DNA, the CDR3 is TGTGCCAGCAGCCCTGTGACTAGCGGGAGGAACACCGGGGAGCTGTTTTTT. Its translation is CASSPVTSGRNTGELFF. Full variable domain (outside the CDR3, taken from reference TRBV13 and TRBJ2-2): AAGVIQSPRHLIKEKRETATLKCYPIPRHDTVYWYQQGPGQDPQFLISFYEKMQSDKGSIPDRFSAQQFSDYHSELNMSSLELGDSALYFCASSPVTSGRNTGELFFGEGSRLTVL.

This clonotype was detected many times. This sequence joins TRBV12-3 or TRBV12-4 and TRBJ1-3, with D hard to call. Trimming took off 6 bases at V and 4 bases at J, with 13 bases between the two ends. The CDR3 contains 14 residues. Written as DNA, the CDR3 is TGTGCCAGCAGAGCCCCCGTGAGAGGAAACACCATATATTTT. Its protein is CASRAPVRGNTIYF.

This clonotype was picked up many times. V is TRBV11-2 and J is TRBJ1-2; D is unresolved. This CDR3 region has 15 residues. The V gene lost 6 bases and the J gene lost 6 bases, with 20 bases spanning the gap. Germline-derived CDR1 and CDR2 are SGHAT and FQNNGV. The CDR3 sequence: CASRFPGRELNGYTF. The CDR3 DNA reads as TGTGCCAGCAGATTCCCCGGACGGGAGTTGAATGGCTACACCTTC.

This clonotype was detected many times. The chain joins TRBV12-3 or TRBV12-4 to TRBJ2-7, with 9 bases that match TRBD1. J was trimmed by 6 bases and V by 6 bases; bases with no gene match: 6. The length of the CDR3 is 13 residues. For the CDR3, the DNA is TGTGCCAGCAGACGGACAGGGGTAAGCGAGCAGTACTTC. Translating it yields CASRRTGVSEQYF.

There are many counts of this clonotype. This CDR3 reads CASRAGGVTGELFF. Here the CDR3 DNA reads TGCGCCAGCCGGGCAGGGGGCGTCACCGGGGAGCTGTTTTTT. This chain uses TRBV10-2 with TRBJ2-2, with TRBD1 matching 8 bases. Germline trimming cut 8 bases from V and 4 bases from J; bases unmatched to any gene: 6. This CDR3 has 14 residues. Looked up from germline, CDR1 is WSHSY and CDR2 is SAAADI.

This clonotype occurred a few times. The genes are TRBV7-9 and TRBJ2-1; the D is unclear. V was pared by 1 base and J by 4 bases, with 5 bases between. The CDR3 loop spans 13 amino acids. The germline CDR1 and CDR2 sequences are SEHNR and FQNEAQ (reference sequence). CDR3 sequence: CASSLVEYNEQFF. The CDR3 region has the DNA TGTGCCAGCAGCTTAGTTGAATACAATGAGCAGTTCTTC.

A note on this clonotype: This may be a read error, as it is one base from a much larger clone. The V call is TRBV5-4, the J call TRBJ2-1, with unresolved D. The V end was cut by 5 bases, the J end by 2 bases, with 14 bases between. The CDR3 has 15 amino acids. The germline CDR1 and CDR2 sequences are SGHNT and YYREEE (reference sequence). The chain's CDR3 is CASRKARSPYNEQFF. CDR3 coding DNA: TGTGCCAGCAGGAAGGCTAGGAGCCCCTACAATGAGCAGTTCTTC.

This clonotype was observed many times. The chain has TRBV7-2 and TRBJ1-3; possible D gene TRBD1, 6 bases. The germline V gene encodes CDR1 SGHTA and CDR2 FQGNSA. V was pared by 4 bases and J by 1 base, with 11 bases between. The CDR3 spans 15 residues. The DNA of the CDR3 is TGTGCCAGCAGCTATATCAGGGGATCTGGAAACACCATATATTTT. Its protein is CASSYIRGSGNTIYF.

This clonotype showed up many times. This rearrangement joins TRBV7-9 to TRBJ2-7; D gene ambiguous. The V end lost 2 bases, the J end lost 9 bases, and 8 bases lay between the germline ends. The V gene's germline CDR1 is SEHNR and CDR2 FQNEAQ (reference sequence). The CDR3 totals 11 residues. The CDR3 is CASSLNALQYF. The CDR3 DNA is TGTGCCAGCAGCTTAAATGCCCTGCAGTACTTC. The variable domain in full, with the rest retrieved from reference TRBV7-9 and TRBJ2-7, is DTGVSQNPRHKITKRGQNVTFRCDPISEHNRLYWYRQTLGQGPEFLTYFQNEAQLEKSRLLSDRFSAERPKGSFSTLEIQRTEQGDSAMYLCASSLNALQYFGPGTRLTVT.

The sample holds many counts of this clonotype. The chain is built from TRBV6-6 and TRBJ1-3, with 8 bases identical to TRBD1. This CDR3 region has 16 residues. J lost 0 bases, V lost 8 bases, and 9 bases had no gene match. Germline V gene lookup returns CDR1 MNHNY and CDR2 SVGAGI (reference sequence). The DNA of the CDR3 is TGTGCCAGCGTGTTGGGGCAGGGGGCCTCTGGAAACACCATATATTTT. Protein product: CASVLGQGASGNTIYF.

This clonotype showed up just a few times. The chain combines TRBV20-1 with TRBJ1-2, with 9 nucleotides matching TRBD1. This CDR3 region has 13 residues. CDR1 and CDR2 from the germline V gene are DFQATT and SNEGSKA (reference sequence). V lost 4 bases to trimming and J lost 5 bases; unmatched junction nucleotides: 5. DNA of the CDR3: TGCAGTGCTAAGACAGGGGGAGAATATGGCTACACCTTC. It encodes CSAKTGGEYGYTF.

A note on this clonotype: A much larger clone sits a single nucleotide away, making a read error possible. The CDR3 DNA reads TGTGCCAGCAGTTTACCCCTTCACTACGAGCAGTACTTC. Translating gives CASSLPLHYEQYF. The V and J genes are TRBV28 and TRBJ2-7; D remains unclear. This CDR3 spans 13 amino acids. The V gene's germline CDR1 is MDHEN and CDR2 SYDVKM. V was shortened by 2 bases and J by 3 bases, with 8 bases between the two germline ends.

This clonotype was observed a handful of times. The J gene is TRBJ1-2, the V gene TRBV4-1; D gene unclear. The germline V and J ends were trimmed by 1 base and 4 bases, with 10 bases remaining between them. Looked up from germline, CDR1 is MGHRA and CDR2 is YSYEKL. This CDR3 contains 14 residues. This CDR3 is CASSQAGLFYGYTF. CDR3 nucleotide sequence: TGCGCCAGCAGCCAAGCGGGCCTGTTCTATGGCTACACCTTC.

At least ten counts were recorded for this clonotype. V and J are TRBV5-4 and TRBJ2-5; 10 nucleotides align to TRBD2. Germline CDR1 and CDR2: SGHNT and YYREEE (reference sequence). The CDR3 contains 16 residues. Trimming removed 4 bases from V and 4 bases from J; junction bases left unmatched: 10. The CDR3 spells CASSLELAGLGETQYF. The DNA of the CDR3 is TGTGCCAGCAGCCTCGAACTAGCGGGATTGGGAGAGACCCAGTACTTC. The entire variable domain, with the rest obtained from reference TRBV5-4 and TRBJ2-5, is as follows: ETGVTQSPTHLIKTRGQQVTLRCSSQSGHNTVSWYQQALGQGPQFIFQYYREEENGRGNFPPRFSGLQFPNYSSELNVNALELDDSALYLCASSLELAGLGETQYFGPGTRLLVL.